A single sample is the source of the 24 T cell receptor beta chains below, sequenced in a study of shared clonotypes between healthy human individuals. Using immunoSEQ multiplex PCR, the repertoire was profiled, and TCRdb retains in-frame clones only, with some absent. The data hold some 2,400,000 clones, with around 95% observed a single time. Sequencing was done on a sample of naive CD4+ T cells sorted from blood. This sample's subset: CD45RA+ positively selected. The origin of the receptors is a man between 18 and 35 years old in good health.

This sequence joins TRBV6-1 and TRBJ1-5; no firm D call. The CDR3 contains 13 residues. V was cut by 10 bases and J by 3 bases, with 13 bases left in between. Germline V gene sequence: CDR1 MNHNS, CDR2 SASEGT. The CDR3 protein is CATHTESNQPQHF. As DNA, the CDR3 is TGTGCCACCCACACGGAATCCAATCAGCCCCAGCATTTT.

V and J are TRBV28 and TRBJ2-1; 10 bases are a match to TRBD1. Per the germline V gene, CDR1 is MDHEN and CDR2 is SYDVKM. J was trimmed by 4 bases and V by 6 bases; bases with no gene match: 6. The CDR3 loop spans 15 amino acids. CDR3 loop: CASSTTGGYYNEQFF. CDR3 in DNA: TGTGCCAGCAGCACGACAGGGGGCTATTACAATGAGCAGTTCTTC.

Turning to this clone: Other DNA sequences from this sample encode an identical CDR3 as well. This chain uses TRBV14 with TRBJ2-4; D is undetermined. Germline V CDR1 and CDR2: SGHDN, FVKESK. Trimming took off 0 bases at V and 7 bases at J, with 4 bases between the two ends. This CDR3 spans 12 amino acids. The CDR3 reads CASSQDRNIQYF. The CDR3 DNA reads TGTGCCAGCAGCCAAGATCGCAACATTCAGTACTTC.

The chain couples TRBV7-9 to TRBJ1-2; TRBD1 might be the D (5 bases). The germline V gene has CDR1 SEHNR and CDR2 FQNEAQ (reference sequence). Trimming pared 3 bases from V and 8 bases from J, leaving 19 bases between. This CDR3 is built from 15 residues. The CDR3 region is CASSLDGTQVRGYTF. In DNA form, the CDR3 reads TGTGCCAGCAGCTTGGACGGGACGCAGGTGCGGGGCTACACCTTC.

The chain combines TRBV10-2 with TRBJ2-4; D unclear. CDR3 length: 12 residues. V gave up 6 bases and J gave up 8 bases, with 11 bases separating them. Germline values: CDR1 WSHSY, CDR2 SAAADI. The CDR3 sequence: CASSEVWDIQYF. The CDR3 DNA follows: TGCGCCAGCAGCGAGGTTTGGGACATTCAGTACTTC.

This clone was seen once. The J gene is TRBJ1-1, the V gene TRBV5-4; 7 nucleotides agree with TRBD1. Germline V gene lookup returns CDR1 SGHNT and CDR2 YYREEE (reference sequence). Trimming cost V 4 bases and J 7 bases; bases outside gene matches: 10. The length of the CDR3 is 14 residues. This CDR3 reads CASSRGTAGVEAFF. The CDR3 DNA reads TGTGCCAGCAGCAGAGGGACAGCCGGAGTTGAAGCTTTCTTT.

As to this clone: This specimen includes other DNA sequences encoding the same CDR3. This chain joins TRBV5-1 and TRBJ1-3, with D unclear. The CDR3 length is 14 residues. With 0 bases removed from V and 0 bases from J, the gap between germline ends came to 4 bases. Germline V lookup: CDR1 SGHRS, CDR2 YFSETQ. The CDR3 DNA reads as TGCGCCAGCAGCTTGGAGGGCTCTGGAAACACCATATATTTT. It codes for CASSLEGSGNTIYF.

The J gene is TRBJ2-1, the V gene TRBV20-1, with D unresolved. This CDR3 spans 11 amino acids. V was trimmed by 1 base and J by 6 bases, leaving 4 bases between them. Germline V gives CDR1 DFQATT, CDR2 SNEGSKA (reference sequence). The CDR3 is CSARAPNEQFF. The CDR3 coding sequence is TGCAGTGCTAGAGCCCCCAATGAGCAGTTCTTC.

Concerning this clone itself: Other nucleotide sequences from this sample produce the same CDR3. The V and J genes are TRBV7-9 and TRBJ2-5; no firm D call. V was pared by 4 bases and J by 4 bases, with 4 bases between. The CDR3 is 11 residues long. Looked up from germline, CDR1 is SEHNR and CDR2 is FQNEAQ (reference sequence). The CDR3 reads CASSSVETQYF. CDR3 bases: TGTGCCAGCAGCTCCGTAGAGACCCAGTACTTC.

The CDR3 DNA follows: TGCGCCAGCAGCCAAGAAACCTCGAGCTCCTATAATTCACCCCTCCACTTT. As protein: CASSQETSSSYNSPLHF. The chain recombines TRBV4-1 with TRBJ1-6, with no clear D. Germline V CDR1 and CDR2: MGHRA, YSYEKL. Trimming stripped 0 bases from V and 0 bases from J, with 9 bases between. The CDR3 extends over 17 amino acids.

This rearrangement joins TRBV30 to TRBJ1-4; D may be TRBD1 (5 bases). Germline V lookup: CDR1 GTSNPN, CDR2 SVGIG (reference sequence). The CDR3 is 13 amino acids. V was shortened by 2 bases and J by 8 bases, with 12 bases between the two germline ends. The CDR3, as DNA: TGTGCCTGGAGTTTAGGGGCCAAAGAAAAACTGTTTTTT. Translation gives CAWSLGAKEKLFF.

CDR3 nucleotide sequence: TGCGCCAGCAGCCCCCGGGAGGCCAACGTCCTGACTTTC. Protein sequence: CASSPREANVLTF. This chain links TRBV5-1 with TRBJ2-6, with D maybe TRBD2 (5 bases). The ends were cut back, 4 bases at V and 6 bases at J, with 8 bases in the middle. Germline CDR1 reads SGHRS; CDR2 reads YFSETQ. The CDR3 totals 13 residues.

The chain has TRBV9 and TRBJ2-3; 7 positions agree with TRBD2. Germline V gene data show CDR1 as SGDLS and CDR2 as YYNGEE. V dropped 0 bases and J dropped 0; count of bases not matched to a gene: 7. The CDR3 length is 17 residues. This CDR3 is CASSVGPSGTSTDTQYF. In nucleotides, the CDR3 is TGTGCCAGCAGCGTAGGGCCTAGCGGAACTAGCACAGATACGCAGTATTTT.

The chain has TRBV11-2 and TRBJ2-3; TRBD2 aligns across 11 bases. The CDR3 length is 19 residues. V was pared by 7 bases and J by 2 bases, with 17 bases of the junction left unmatched. Germline V gene lookup returns CDR1 SGHAT and CDR2 FQNNGV. CDR3 nucleotides: TGTGCCAGCACTACTCAACTGGGGCTAGCGGGAGGATCCACAGATACGCAGTATTTT. Its translation is CASTTQLGLAGGSTDTQYF. Supplemented by reference TRBV11-2 and TRBJ2-3, the full variable domain reads EAGVAQSPRYKIIEKRQSVAFWCNPISGHATLYWYQQILGQGPKLLIQFQNNGVVDDSQLPKDRFSAERLKGVDSTLKIQPAKLEDSAVYLCASTTQLGLAGGSTDTQYFGPGTRLTVL.

The J gene is TRBJ1-6, the V gene TRBV30, with D unclear. Between the trimmed V and J ends, which lost 0 bases and 2 bases, there was a span of 8 bases. The CDR3 has 15 amino acids. CDR1 is GTSNPN, CDR2 SVGIG, per germline (reference sequence). CDR3 residues: CAWSVGRTYNSPLHF. Here the CDR3 DNA reads TGTGCCTGGAGTGTAGGTAGGACCTATAATTCACCCCTCCACTTT. Based on the CDR3 plus reference TRBV30 and TRBJ1-6, the full variable domain is SQTIHQWPATLVQPVGSPLSLECTVEGTSNPNLYWYRQAAGRGLQLLFYSVGIGQISSEVPQNLSASRPQDRQFILSSKKLLLSDSGFYLCAWSVGRTYNSPLHFGNGTRLTVT.

The chain joins TRBV30 to TRBJ1-5; unclear D gene. The V end lost 1 base, the J end lost 8 bases, and 12 bases lay between the germline ends. Germline lookup yields CDR1 GTSNPN and CDR2 SVGIG (reference sequence). The CDR3 spans 13 residues. The CDR3 spells CAWSGGIMEPQHF. The CDR3 coding sequence is TGTGCCTGGAGTGGGGGAATCATGGAGCCCCAGCATTTT.

V and J are TRBV5-1 and TRBJ1-1; the D gene is possibly TRBD1 (6 bases). The CDR3 is 14 amino acids. V shed 10 bases and J shed 0 bases, with 16 bases lying between them. The germline CDR1 and CDR2 sequences are SGHRS and YFSETQ. The CDR3 nucleotides read TGCGCCTCAACCCCGGACAGAGTGAACACTGAAGCTTTCTTT. Its translation: CASTPDRVNTEAFF.

The gene calls are TRBV18 and TRBJ2-1; TRBD1 is a possible D gene (6 bases). Per the germline V gene, CDR1 is KGHSH and CDR2 is LQKENI. V lost 6 bases and J lost 8, with 29 bases in between. This CDR3 region has 18 residues. The CDR3 is CASSLIAGVQLVQDEQFF. The CDR3 region has the DNA TGTGCCAGCTCTCTTATAGCAGGGGTCCAACTTGTCCAGGATGAGCAGTTCTTC.

About this clone: The same CDR3 also results from other DNA sequences found in this sample. The chain joins TRBV5-1 to TRBJ1-6; the D is unclear. Germline V gene sequence: CDR1 SGHRS, CDR2 YFSETQ. Trimming removed 0 bases from V and 4 bases from J, with 5 bases in between. The length of the CDR3 is 14 residues. The CDR3 reads CASSLEGYNSPLHF. CDR3 in DNA: TGCGCCAGCAGCTTGGAGGGTTATAATTCACCCCTCCACTTT.

The V gene is TRBV29-1, the J gene TRBJ1-5; D unresolved. The germline CDR1 and CDR2 sequences are SQVTM and ANQGSEA. The CDR3 length is 13 residues. V was shortened by 4 bases and J by 7 bases, with 14 bases between the two germline ends. CDR3 nucleotide sequence: TGCAGCGTTGCTATCGGAGCAGGCCAGCCCCAGCATTTT. Translated, it gives CSVAIGAGQPQHF.

The chain uses TRBV5-6 and TRBJ2-5; D is undetermined. Trimming stripped 3 bases from V and 5 bases from J, with 8 bases between. The CDR3 covers 12 residues. Germline assignment: CDR1 SGHDT and CDR2 YYEEEE. CDR3 in amino acids: CASSSKGETQYF. The CDR3 nucleotides are TGTGCCAGCAGCTCGAAAGGGGAGACCCAGTACTTC.

The rearrangement links TRBV5-1 to TRBJ2-7; the D is unclear. V was clipped by 0 bases and J by 5 bases, with 18 bases between them. Germline loops: CDR1 SGHRS, CDR2 YFSETQ. The length of the CDR3 is 16 residues. DNA of the CDR3: TGCGCCAGCAGCTTGGCCCCCGAACGAGAAGGCCACGAGCAGTACTTC. This encodes CASSLAPEREGHEQYF. Variable domain in full (rest from reference TRBV5-1 and TRBJ2-7): KAGVTQTPRYLIKTRGQQVTLSCSPISGHRSVSWYQQTPGQGLQFLFEYFSETQRNKGNFPGRFSGRQFSNSRSEMNVSTLELGDSALYLCASSLAPEREGHEQYFGPGTRLTVT.

The chain carries TRBV7-2 and TRBJ1-6; TRBD1 matches 7 bases. Trimming at V came to 7 bases and at J to 9 bases, leaving 6 bases not matched to a gene. This CDR3 region has 13 residues. Germline V gives CDR1 SGHTA, CDR2 FQGNSA. The CDR3 region is CASTLTGSSPLHF. Here the CDR3 DNA reads TGTGCCAGCACCCTGACAGGGAGTTCACCCCTCCACTTT.

J is TRBJ2-3 and V is TRBV18; D might be TRBD2 (5 bases). Germline-derived CDR1 and CDR2 are KGHSH and LQKENI. The CDR3 is 15 residues long. V lost 1 base and J lost 1, with 9 bases in between. CDR3 in amino acids: CASSPQAGGTDTQYF. DNA for the CDR3: TGTGCCAGCTCACCACAGGCCGGGGGCACAGATACGCAGTATTTT.